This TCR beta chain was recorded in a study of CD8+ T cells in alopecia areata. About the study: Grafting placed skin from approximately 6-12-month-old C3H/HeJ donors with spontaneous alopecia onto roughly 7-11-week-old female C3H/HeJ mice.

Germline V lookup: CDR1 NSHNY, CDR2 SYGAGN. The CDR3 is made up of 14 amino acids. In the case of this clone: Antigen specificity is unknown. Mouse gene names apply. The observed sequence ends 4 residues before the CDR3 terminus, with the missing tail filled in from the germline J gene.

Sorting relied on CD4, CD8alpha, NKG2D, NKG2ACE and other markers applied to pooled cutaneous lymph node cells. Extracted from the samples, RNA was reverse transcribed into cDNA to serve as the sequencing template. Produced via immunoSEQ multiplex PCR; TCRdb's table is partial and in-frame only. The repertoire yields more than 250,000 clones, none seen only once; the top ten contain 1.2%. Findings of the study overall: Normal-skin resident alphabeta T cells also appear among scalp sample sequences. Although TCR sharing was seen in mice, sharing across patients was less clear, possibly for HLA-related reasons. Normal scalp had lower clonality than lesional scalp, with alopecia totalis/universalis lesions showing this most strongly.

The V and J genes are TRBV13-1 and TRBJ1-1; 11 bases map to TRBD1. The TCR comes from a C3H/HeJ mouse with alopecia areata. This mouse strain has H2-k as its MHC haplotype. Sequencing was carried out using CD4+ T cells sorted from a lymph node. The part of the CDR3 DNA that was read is TGTGCCAGCAGTGTCGGGACAGGGGGAGGA. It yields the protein CASSVGTGGG. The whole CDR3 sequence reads CASSVGTGGGEVFF.